A single sample gave rise to the 7 T cell receptor beta chains below, sequenced in a study of OX40 agonist ivuxolimab in advanced cancers. This table comes from immunoSEQ multiplex PCR, and its TCRdb copy is limited to in-frame clones, with some not included. The table shows more than 80,000 clones, with around 94% occurring only once. The source was CD4+ or CD8+ T cells sorted from blood, collected in a trial of the OX40 agonist ivuxolimab. Receptor source: an adult with an advanced solid tumor such as melanoma, head and neck, liver or kidney cancer.

The V call is TRBV28, the J call TRBJ1-1; no definite D call. The V gene's germline CDR1 is MDHEN and CDR2 SYDVKM. The CDR3 covers 13 residues. V was shortened by 3 bases and J by 5 bases, with 10 bases between the two germline ends. The CDR3 bases are TGTGCCAGCAGTTTTCCCACAACGACTGAAGCTTTCTTT. Protein: CASSFPTTTEAFF.

The J gene is TRBJ2-4, the V gene TRBV19, with 8 bases identical to TRBD1. This CDR3 region has 15 residues. Germline CDR1 and CDR2: LNHDA and SQIVND (reference sequence). V dropped 5 bases and J dropped 6; count of bases not matched to a gene: 9. The CDR3 loop is CASSADREFRNIQYF. The CDR3 nucleotides are TGTGCCAGTAGTGCGGACAGGGAATTTCGAAACATTCAGTACTTC.

The CDR3 region has the DNA TGTGCCAGCAGCTCCTCCCTCCCGGGACAGGGGTTCAATGAGCAGTTCTTC. Translated, it gives CASSSSLPGQGFNEQFF. The gene calls are TRBV11-2 and TRBJ2-1, with 10 bases that match TRBD1. In germline, CDR1 is SGHAT, CDR2 FQNNGV. The CDR3 length is 17 residues. Trimming at V came to 4 bases and at J to 6 bases, leaving 12 bases not matched to a gene.

As to this clone: The same CDR3 can be traced to other DNA sequences in this sample. V usage is TRBV10-3 and J usage is TRBJ2-3; D unclear. CDR1 is ENHRY, CDR2 SYGVKD, per germline. V lost 2 bases and J 6 bases, leaving 3 bases between the germline ends. This CDR3 has 11 residues. Written as DNA, the CDR3 is TGTGCCATCAGTGAGCTTGATACGCAGTATTTT. Its protein is CAISELDTQYF.

J is TRBJ1-5 and V is TRBV2; 8 bases match TRBD1. The germline V gene has CDR1 SNHLY and CDR2 FYNNEI. V shed 6 bases and J 7 bases; nucleotides not matched to a gene: 11. The CDR3 contains 15 residues. CDR3 nucleotide sequence: TGTGCCAGCAGCCCCGCTATAACAGGGGGACAGCCCCAGCATTTT. Protein sequence: CASSPAITGGQPQHF.

This chain joins TRBV5-1 and TRBJ2-1, with D possibly matching TRBD2 (6 bases). CDR1 is SGHRS and CDR2 is YFSETQ in the germline V gene. The CDR3 sequence is 13 residues long. The V end lost 1 base, the J end lost 5 bases, and 7 bases lay between the germline ends. The CDR3 region is CASSLKRDNEQFF. The CDR3 DNA reads as TGCGCCAGCAGCTTGAAGCGGGACAATGAGCAGTTCTTC.

The V call is TRBV2, the J call TRBJ1-5; D is perhaps TRBD1 (6 bases). V lost 0 bases to trimming and J lost 6 bases, with 18 bases between them. The CDR3 runs 17 residues. Per the germline V gene, CDR1 is SNHLY and CDR2 is FYNNEI. This CDR3 is CASSEALGAGGSQPQHF. The DNA for the CDR3 is TGTGCCAGCAGTGAAGCCTTGGGGGCCGGGGGCAGTCAGCCCCAGCATTTT.